This TCR beta chain was retrieved from a study of glioma-infiltrating T cells. This clonotype has a handful of counts. Its antigen is unknown. Using RNA template, CDR3s of TCR alpha and beta were amplified with iRepertoire arm-PCR. Each CDR3 protein is one row after TCRdb ran MiXCR on the multiplex PCR reads. The sample has under 150,000 distinct CDR3 sequences, under 25% seen once. Study-level findings and limits: Tissue and blood shared very few CDR3 sequences. Gliomas, especially low-grade, showed above-expected tissue-blood divergence; non-neoplastic patients showed below.

Trimming cost V 0 bases and J 8 bases, with 5 bases left between them. Germline CDR1 reads SGHNT; CDR2 reads YENEEA. This CDR3 contains 12 residues. The chain combines TRBV11-3 with TRBJ2-1; D call uncertain. This sequence originates from a human donor with low-grade glioma or glioblastoma, undergoing nonglioma brain surgery, or in good health (not recorded which). The source material was glioma tissue, nonneoplastic brain tissue, or PBMCs (not recorded which). CDR3: CASSLESYEQFF. CDR3 bases: TGTGCCAGCAGCTTAGAATCCTATGAGCAGTTCTTC.